Shown below are 3 T cell receptor beta chains from a single sample sequenced in a study of vaccination effects on CD4 cells after COVID-19. Method: immunoSEQ multiplex PCR; TCRdb's copy keeps in-frame clones and lacks some. The repertoire holds 55,000 to 70,000 clones, roughly 80% seen once, with about 2.5% in the top ten. No antigen is known for these receptors. ViraFEST used viral peptide pools to expand antigen-specific CD4+ T cells before sequencing. Isolation of CD4+ T cells took place after 10 days of culture. The material was CD4+ T cells from PBMCs cultured with HCoV-229E spike peptides, obtained before COVID-19 vaccination. The receptors were gathered from a human donor who received a COVID-19 vaccine.

This chain connects TRBV14 to TRBJ1-6; D not certain. Germline CDR1 is SGHDN and CDR2 is FVKESK. This CDR3 contains 14 residues. V shed 4 bases and J shed 6 bases, with 10 bases lying between them. The CDR3 DNA sequence: TGTGCCAGCAGCCGGCAGCAGTTTAATTCACCCCTCCACTTT. It codes for CASSRQQFNSPLHF.

V and J are TRBV19 and TRBJ1-5; 9 bases fit TRBD1. Per germline, CDR1 LNHDA and CDR2 SQIVND (reference sequence). Trimming removed 5 bases from V and 3 bases from J; junction bases left unmatched: 8. CDR3 length: 16 amino acids. This CDR3 reads CASSPLDRGLNQPQHF. The CDR3 DNA follows: TGTGCCAGTAGTCCCTTGGACAGGGGCCTCAATCAGCCCCAGCATTTT.

The chain couples TRBV25-1 to TRBJ2-2; D possibly matches TRBD1 or TRBD2 (6 bases each). Germline CDR1 and CDR2: MGHDK and SYGVNS. This CDR3 has 15 amino acids. V was trimmed by 7 bases and J by 4 bases, leaving 16 bases between them. CDR3 sequence reads: CASKLGGLFTGELFF. The CDR3 coding sequence is TGTGCCAGCAAACTTGGGGGGCTTTTCACCGGGGAGCTGTTTTTT.